The entry that follows covers one T cell receptor (beta chain) sequence. Its antigen is unidentified. Germline trimming cut 6 bases from V and 6 bases from J; bases unmatched to any gene: 14. The CDR3 is made up of 16 amino acids. Germline loops: CDR1 MDHEN, CDR2 SYDVKM. Both 60 Vbeta primers and 13 Jbeta primers went into the PCR. Profiled with immunoSEQ multiplex PCR; TCRdb holds only in-frame clones, not every one. Seen here are 150,000 or so clones, just under 80% observed once, and the top ten hold roughly 6.4%. The sample is drawn from a study of cytomegalovirus exposure and HLA in healthy donors. Overall study findings and caveats: The study recorded around 160 TCR beta chains that were cytomegalovirus-associated. Most likely, a cluster of highly shared sequence variants arose as a sequencing artifact. Most of the TCR beta V segments (in an earlier analysis) were productive either about 87% or about 30% of the time. TCR beta sequences numbering some 17,000 were associated with HLA alleles at 0.05 false discovery rate in a later analysis.

V usage is TRBV28 and J usage is TRBJ1-2; 9 bases match TRBD1. This sequence originates from a woman aged 40 to 50 in good health and CMV-seropositive. Source material: PBMCs. The CDR3 coding sequence is TGTGCCAGCAGGCCCGTTGGGGGACAGGGATTGGATGGCTACACCTTC. This sequence encodes CASRPVGGQGLDGYTF.